One sample yielded the 5 T cell receptor beta chains listed below, sequenced in a study of T cells in Graves' hyperthyroidism and ophthalmopathy. RNA transcripts provided the source from which TCR beta CDR3 regions were amplified. Carried out on the TCR CDR3, a first-round RT-PCR used the HTBI primer set. TCRdb re-called the multiplex PCR reads through MiXCR, storing one row per CDR3 protein. The table lists roughly 170,000 distinct CDR3 sequences, 15% to 20% of them singletons. Sequenced sample: blood. These receptors came from a woman between 50 and 59 years old with Graves' hyperthyroidism.

V usage is TRBV20-1 and J usage is TRBJ2-4; 13 nucleotides agree with TRBD2. V lost 2 bases to trimming and J lost 3 bases; unmatched junction nucleotides: 4. CDR3 length: 16 residues. Germline V gene lookup returns CDR1 DFQATT and CDR2 SNEGSKA (reference sequence). The CDR3 protein is CSARSRLAGGKNIQYF. In DNA form, the CDR3 reads TGCAGTGCTAGATCTAGACTAGCGGGGGGCAAAAACATTCAGTACTTC.

The sample holds many counts of this clonotype. This rearrangement joins TRBV11-3 to TRBJ2-1, with 8 bases that match TRBD2. The CDR3 sequence is 16 residues long. Germline loops: CDR1 SGHNT, CDR2 YENEEA. V was pared by 5 bases and J by 7 bases, with 13 bases of the junction left unmatched. CDR3 nucleotides: TGTGCCAGCAGCACTGGAGAGCGGGGGAGCGGGAATGAGCAGTTCTTC. Protein: CASSTGERGSGNEQFF.

This clonotype appeared once. It may be a read error: a sequence one base away is much more abundant. The CDR3 sequence: CASSLRGAFAYEQYF. CDR3 nucleotide sequence: TGTGCCAGCAGTTTAAGGGGGGCATTCGCCTACGAGCAGTACTTC. The chain links TRBV27 to TRBJ2-7; D assignment may be TRBD1 or TRBD2 (6 bases each). The CDR3 is made up of 15 amino acids. Trimming pared 2 bases from V and 2 bases from J, leaving 13 bases between. Germline CDR1 MNHEY, CDR2 SMNVEV (reference sequence).

This clonotype was seen repeatedly, ten times or more. The chain recombines TRBV5-1 with TRBJ2-1; 8 positions match TRBD2. CDR1 is SGHRS and CDR2 is YFSETQ in the germline V gene. The CDR3 runs 15 residues. J lost 5 bases, V lost 1 base, and 5 bases had no gene match. The CDR3 loop reads CASSLSSGYNNEQFF. In DNA form, the CDR3 reads TGCGCCAGCAGCTTGTCTAGCGGGTATAACAATGAGCAGTTCTTC.

This clonotype was counted ten times or more. The rearrangement joins TRBV7-2 to TRBJ1-1; tentatively, D is TRBD1 (5 bases). Germline V lookup: CDR1 SGHTA, CDR2 FQGNSA. CDR3 length: 15 amino acids. The ends were cut back, 7 bases at V and 1 base at J, with 16 bases in the middle. CDR3 in DNA: TGTGCCAGCATCAATGGGGCAGGGAAGAACACTGAAGCTTTCTTT. Translation: CASINGAGKNTEAFF.